Shown below are 14 T cell receptor beta chains from a single sample sequenced in a study of blood T cell repertoires in COVID-19. Method: immunoSEQ multiplex PCR; TCRdb's copy keeps in-frame clones and lacks some. The table shows 250,000 to 300,000 clones, with about 88% occurring only once. Material: peripheral blood. These receptors came from a man between 25 and 39 years old with active or convalescent COVID-19.

The V gene is TRBV3-1 (or the pseudogene TRBV3-2), the J gene TRBJ1-4; D not resolved. The CDR3 loop spans 11 amino acids. From germline, CDR1 is LGHDT and CDR2 YNNKEL (reference sequence). V lost 3 bases and J 13 bases, leaving 9 bases between the germline ends. Written as DNA, the CDR3 is TGTGCCAGCAGCCAGGGAGGTCGACTGTTTTTT. Translated: CASSQGGRLFF.

V gene TRBV7-2 combines with J gene TRBJ2-1, with TRBD2 identical over 8 bases. In germline, CDR1 is SGHTA, CDR2 FQGNSA. This CDR3 is 15 amino acids long. V was clipped by 2 bases and J by 10 bases; unmatched bases: 10. CDR3 region: CASSLLGLVDAEQFF. CDR3 sequence (DNA): TGTGCCAGCAGCTTATTGGGACTAGTGGATGCCGAGCAGTTCTTC.

This rearrangement joins TRBV3-1 (or the pseudogene TRBV3-2) to TRBJ1-2; tentatively, D is TRBD1 (6 bases). Germline CDR1 reads LGHDT; CDR2 reads YNNKEL (reference sequence). The ends were cut back, 0 bases at V and 8 bases at J, with 16 bases in the middle. This CDR3 spans 15 amino acids. CDR3 nucleotide sequence: TGTGCCAGCAGCCAAGAAGTTACAGGGACCAGGGGCTACACCTTC. This codes for CASSQEVTGTRGYTF.

V is TRBV4-2 and J is TRBJ2-2, with 11 bases lining up with TRBD2. The CDR3 runs to 16 residues. CDR1 is LGHNA and CDR2 is YNFKEQ in the germline V gene. V gave up 8 bases and J gave up 0 bases; unmatched junction bases: 5. The CDR3 DNA follows: TGTGCCAGCTCTACTAGCGGGGGCTCGAACACCGGGGAGCTGTTTTTT. Protein product: CASSTSGGSNTGELFF.

The rearrangement joins TRBV9 to TRBJ1-2; D not resolved. Germline V CDR1 and CDR2: SGDLS, YYNGEE. V was cut by 6 bases and J by 6 bases, with 21 bases left in between. The CDR3 runs 15 residues. The CDR3 region has the DNA TGTGCCAGCAACCGGGCCCCTCTCGTGGAGGATGGCTACACCTTC. It yields the protein CASNRAPLVEDGYTF.

The rearrangement links TRBV5-1 to TRBJ1-1; TRBD1 might be the D (5 bases). Trimming pared 0 bases from V and 2 bases from J, leaving 11 bases between. The CDR3 sequence is 15 residues long. CDR1 is SGHRS and CDR2 is YFSETQ in the germline V gene. The CDR3 spells CASSLDPGINTEAFF. CDR3 DNA: TGCGCCAGCAGCTTGGACCCAGGGATTAACACTGAAGCTTTCTTT.

The chain employs TRBV18 and TRBJ2-1, with a possible D match to TRBD1 (5 bases). CDR3 length equals 15 residues. V lost 3 bases and J lost 1, with 10 bases in between. Germline CDR1 KGHSH, CDR2 LQKENI. Here the CDR3 reads CASSPIRGSYNEQFF. The CDR3 nucleotides are TGTGCCAGCTCACCTATTAGGGGTTCCTACAATGAGCAGTTCTTC.

The chain carries TRBV14 and TRBJ1-4; 7 nucleotides align to TRBD1. V dropped 0 bases and J dropped 8; count of bases not matched to a gene: 6. The CDR3 spans 15 residues. Looked up from germline, CDR1 is SGHDN and CDR2 is FVKESK. The CDR3 DNA follows: TGTGCCAGCAGCCAAGATCCAAGACAGGGCGAAAAACTGTTTTTT. Translating it yields CASSQDPRQGEKLFF.

This chain joins TRBV4-3 and TRBJ1-5; D is unresolved. The germline V gene has CDR1 LGHNA and CDR2 YSLEER. The CDR3 is 15 amino acids. V shed 2 bases and J shed 1 base, with 9 bases lying between them. CDR3 loop: CASSQWVGSNQPQHF. Here the CDR3 DNA reads TGCGCCAGCAGCCAATGGGTCGGGAGCAATCAGCCCCAGCATTTT.

The V gene is TRBV6-5, the J gene TRBJ1-1; 7 bases line up with TRBD1. The germline V gene has CDR1 MNHEY and CDR2 SVGAGI. J was trimmed by 9 bases and V by 6 bases; bases with no gene match: 7. This CDR3 spans 12 amino acids. This CDR3 is CASRDRINKAFF. The CDR3 nucleotides read TGTGCCAGCAGGGACAGGATAAATAAAGCTTTCTTT.

The chain carries TRBV10-3 and TRBJ1-5; 8 nucleotides match TRBD1. The CDR3 runs to 14 residues. The ends lost 6 bases at V and 3 bases at J; junction bases unmatched: 4. Germline V gene sequence: CDR1 ENHRY, CDR2 SYGVKD. The CDR3 is CAIRQGGTNQPQHF. CDR3 bases: TGTGCCATCAGACAGGGGGGCACCAATCAGCCCCAGCATTTT.

V and J are TRBV7-7 and TRBJ2-2; 10 positions agree with TRBD1. From germline, CDR1 is SSHAT and CDR2 FNYEAQ (reference sequence). V lost 3 bases to trimming and J lost 7 bases; unmatched junction nucleotides: 8. This CDR3 is built from 16 residues. DNA for the CDR3: TGTGCCAGCAGCTTGTTGGGGGACAGGGGCAGCGGGGAGCTGTTTTTT. Amino acid sequence: CASSLLGDRGSGELFF. Full variable domain (rest looked up from reference TRBV7-7 and TRBJ2-2): GAGVSQSPRYKVTKRGQDVTLRCDPISSHATLYWYQQALGQGPEFLTYFNYEAQPDKSGLPSDRFSAERPEGSISTLTIQRTEQRDSAMYRCASSLLGDRGSGELFFGEGSRLTVL.

Notes on this clone: The junction differs from germline at one of its ends, possibly a read error. The chain combines TRBV7-3 with TRBJ1-1; perhaps TRBD1 as D (6 bases). The CDR3 is 10 amino acids. Germline assignment: CDR1 SGHTA and CDR2 FQGTGA. CDR3 DNA sequence: TGCACGTCAGGGGCCGGCGAAGCTTTCTTT. This codes for CTSGAGEAFF.

The chain recombines TRBV7-9 with TRBJ2-3, with TRBD2 as a possible D gene (6 bases). This CDR3 is 14 amino acids long. The V gene lost 6 bases and the J gene lost 6 bases, with 16 bases spanning the gap. CDR1 is SEHNR and CDR2 is FQNEAQ in the germline V gene (reference sequence). DNA of the CDR3: TGTGCCAGCAGATTAAGGGGAGGTGGCGATACGCAGTATTTT. It yields the protein CASRLRGGGDTQYF. Based on the CDR3 plus reference TRBV7-9 and TRBJ2-3, the full variable domain is DTGVSQNPRHKITKRGQNVTFRCDPISEHNRLYWYRQTLGQGPEFLTYFQNEAQLEKSRLLSDRFSAERPKGSFSTLEIQRTEQGDSAMYLCASRLRGGGDTQYFGPGTRLTVL.